Shown below are 30 T cell receptor beta chains from a single sample sequenced in a study of blood T cell repertoires in COVID-19. TCRdb keeps only in-frame clones here, not all; method: immunoSEQ multiplex PCR. The table includes roughly 120,000 clones, approximately 87% detected once. Sequencing used peripheral blood. These receptors all stem from a woman in her fifties or sixties with acute or convalescent COVID-19.

DNA of the CDR3: TGCAGCGTGGCAGGGTCGACAGGGGTCGGGGTCGGCTACACCTTC. Translated, it gives CSVAGSTGVGVGYTF. This chain uses TRBV29-1 with TRBJ1-2; TRBD1 aligns across 8 bases. CDR3 length: 15 amino acids. Germline CDR1 is SQVTM and CDR2 is ANQGSEA. V dropped 6 bases and J dropped 8; count of bases not matched to a gene: 17. Filled out from reference TRBV29-1 and TRBJ1-2, the complete variable domain reads SAVISQKPSRDICQRGTSLTIQCQVDSQVTMMFWYRQQPGQSLTLIATANQGSEATYESGFVIDKFPISRPNLTFSTLTVSNMSPEDSSIYLCSVAGSTGVGVGYTFGSGTRLTVV.

The chain has TRBV10-3 and TRBJ1-1, with D possibly TRBD1 on 6 matching bases. Germline CDR1 and CDR2: ENHRY and SYGVKD. Trimming took 7 bases from V and 1 from J, leaving 10 bases between them. The CDR3 spans 13 residues. For the CDR3, the DNA is TGTGCCATCAAATCACAGGGGAACACTGAAGCTTTCTTT. This encodes CAIKSQGNTEAFF.

V usage is TRBV9 and J usage is TRBJ2-1; D is possibly TRBD2 (6 bases). With 6 bases removed from V and 0 bases from J, the gap between germline ends came to 10 bases. CDR1 SGDLS and CDR2 YYNGEE come from the germline V gene. CDR3 size: 14 residues. Written as DNA, the CDR3 is TGTGCCAGCATGGCCGGGGGCTCCTACAATGAGCAGTTCTTC. It translates to CASMAGGSYNEQFF. The full variable domain, rest sourced from reference TRBV9 and TRBJ2-1, is DSGVTQTPKHLITATGQRVTLRCSPRSGDLSVYWYQQSLDQGLQFLIQYYNGEERAKGNILERFSAQQFPDLHSELNLSSLELGDSALYFCASMAGGSYNEQFFGPGTRLTVL.

The chain has TRBV18 and TRBJ1-6; D possibly corresponds to TRBD1 (5 bases). Per germline, CDR1 KGHSH and CDR2 LQKENI. V lost 4 bases to trimming and J lost 9 bases, with 16 bases between them. The CDR3 sequence is 15 residues long. The CDR3 here is CASSRKSGEGSPLHF. CDR3 DNA sequence: TGTGCCAGCTCACGGAAATCGGGGGAGGGTTCACCCCTCCACTTT.

The chain has TRBV2 and TRBJ1-4; no clear D. The CDR3 has 11 amino acids. V was pared by 5 bases and J by 6 bases, with 4 bases between. The V gene's germline CDR1 is SNHLY and CDR2 FYNNEI. CDR3 sequence reads: CASSYDEKLFF. The CDR3 DNA is TGTGCCAGCAGTTATGATGAAAAACTGTTTTTT.

This clone was seen a handful of times. The V call is TRBV7-6, the J call TRBJ2-2; tentatively, D is TRBD2 (5 bases). Trimming took off 4 bases at V and 5 bases at J, with 14 bases between the two ends. Per germline, CDR1 SGHVS and CDR2 FNYEAQ. This CDR3 has 15 residues. CDR3 protein: CASSSQSGVTGELFF. The DNA for the CDR3 is TGTGCCAGCAGCTCTCAGTCCGGGGTGACCGGGGAGCTGTTTTTT.

The rearrangement links TRBV2 to TRBJ2-4, with D tentatively TRBD2 (6 bases). This CDR3 contains 13 residues. Germline V gives CDR1 SNHLY, CDR2 FYNNEI. V lost 6 bases and J lost 7, with 13 bases in between. The CDR3 loop is CASSPGLTNIQYF. The CDR3 DNA reads TGTGCCAGCAGCCCGGGACTTACTAACATTCAGTACTTC.

The V gene is TRBV14, the J gene TRBJ1-3; no firm D call. The V end lost 3 bases, the J end lost 1 base, and 22 bases lay between the germline ends. Germline V gene data show CDR1 as SGHDN and CDR2 as FVKESK. There are 19 residues in the CDR3. CDR3 loop: CASSHPKKSSPTSGNTIYF. Here the CDR3 DNA reads TGTGCCAGCAGCCATCCCAAGAAATCTAGCCCGACGTCTGGAAACACCATATATTTT.

V gene TRBV4-1 combines with J gene TRBJ1-6, with D uncertain. The CDR3 extends over 16 amino acids. V was shortened by 1 base and J by 0 bases, with 7 bases between the two germline ends. Germline CDR1 is MGHRA and CDR2 is YSYEKL. Written as DNA, the CDR3 is TGCGCCAGCAGCCAAGGTCTGAGCTCCTATAATTCACCCCTCCACTTT. Its protein is CASSQGLSSYNSPLHF.

A word on this clone: The junction shows a germline mismatch at one end, possibly a read error. This chain uses TRBV5-6 with TRBJ1-6; 8 bases agree with TRBD1. Germline loops: CDR1 SGHDT, CDR2 YYEEEE. This CDR3 has 12 amino acids. This chain's CDR3 is CASSLGGTGLAF. CDR3 nucleotide sequence: TGTGCCAGCAGCTTGGGGGGGACAGGTCTTGCCTTT.

This chain connects TRBV6-2 or TRBV6-3 to TRBJ2-7, with D tentatively TRBD1 (6 bases). The CDR3 consists of 14 residues. Germline assignment: CDR1 MNHEY and CDR2 SVGEGT. The V end was cut by 4 bases, the J end by 1 base, with 11 bases between. The CDR3 coding sequence is TGTGCCAGCAGTTCCCAGGGGCCTTCCTACGAGCAGTACTTC. Translating gives CASSSQGPSYEQYF.

The chain recombines TRBV6-1 with TRBJ1-4; possible D gene TRBD1, 5 bases. V lost 2 bases and J 5 bases, leaving 9 bases between the germline ends. Germline CDR1 is MNHNS and CDR2 is SASEGT. The CDR3 has 14 amino acids. The CDR3 DNA sequence: TGTGCCAGCAGTGAATCGACAGAGAATGAAAAACTGTTTTTT. This codes for CASSESTENEKLFF.

This clone showed up just a few times. The chain combines TRBV5-1 with TRBJ1-2; D is possibly TRBD1 (6 bases). This CDR3 contains 15 residues. Germline CDR1 is SGHRS and CDR2 is YFSETQ. The V end lost 0 bases, the J end lost 4 bases, and 13 bases lay between the germline ends. The CDR3 DNA sequence: TGCGCCAGCAGCTTGGCACAGGGACCAGTCTATGGCTACACCTTC. This codes for CASSLAQGPVYGYTF.

The DNA of the CDR3 is TGTGCCAGCAGCTCAGAGTGGGCCCTGAACACTGAAGCTTTCTTT. It specifies CASSSEWALNTEAFF. V and J are TRBV7-2 and TRBJ1-1; D call uncertain. The CDR3 contains 15 residues. Germline lookup yields CDR1 SGHTA and CDR2 FQGNSA. The ends were cut back, 4 bases at V and 0 bases at J, with 12 bases in the middle.

V is TRBV3-1 (or the pseudogene TRBV3-2) and J is TRBJ1-2, with a possible D match to TRBD1 (6 bases). The CDR3 is 13 amino acids. Trimming stripped 3 bases from V and 8 bases from J, with 13 bases between. CDR1 and CDR2 (germline): LGHDT, YNNKEL (reference sequence). Written as DNA, the CDR3 is TGTGCCAGCAGCCAGATGGGGGCACGGGGCTACACCTTC. Its protein product is CASSQMGARGYTF.

This chain uses TRBV15 with TRBJ1-6; the D is unclear. V was pared by 0 bases and J by 10 bases, with 7 bases between. Germline-derived CDR1 and CDR2 are LNHNV and YYDKDF (reference sequence). This CDR3 is 13 amino acids long. DNA of the CDR3: TGTGCCACCAGCAGAGACGTAGAATCACCCCTCCACTTT. Translating gives CATSRDVESPLHF.

This rearrangement joins TRBV5-4 to TRBJ1-1, with D uncertain. The V gene's germline CDR1 is SGHNT and CDR2 YYREEE (reference sequence). The V end was cut by 0 bases, the J end by 0 bases, with 12 bases between. The CDR3 has 16 residues. The CDR3 protein is CASSLGGSRLNTEAFF. In DNA form, the CDR3 reads TGTGCCAGCAGCTTGGGAGGGTCGAGGCTGAACACTGAAGCTTTCTTT. Filled out from reference TRBV5-4 and TRBJ1-1, the complete variable domain reads ETGVTQSPTHLIKTRGQQVTLRCSSQSGHNTVSWYQQALGQGPQFIFQYYREEENGRGNFPPRFSGLQFPNYSSELNVNALELDDSALYLCASSLGGSRLNTEAFFGQGTRLTVV.

The V and J genes are TRBV24-1 and TRBJ2-1; D ambiguous. Germline values: CDR1 KGHDR, CDR2 SFDVKD. The CDR3 runs 13 residues. The V end was cut by 7 bases, the J end by 8 bases, with 14 bases between. CDR3 sequence (DNA): TGTGCCACCAGCGCCTTAGCCGGCTATGAGCAGTTCTTC. Amino acids: CATSALAGYEQFF.

The chain has TRBV6-2 or TRBV6-3 and TRBJ2-7; a weak D match, TRBD2 (6 bases). The CDR3 covers 14 residues. The V gene's germline CDR1 is MNHEY and CDR2 SVGEGT. V was trimmed by 4 bases and J by 2 bases, leaving 12 bases between them. The CDR3 nucleotides are TGTGCCAGCAGTTCTACTAGCCCCACCTACGAGCAGTACTTC. It is translated as CASSSTSPTYEQYF.

This sequence joins TRBV2 and TRBJ2-1, with 14 bases matching TRBD2. Germline loops: CDR1 SNHLY, CDR2 FYNNEI. The CDR3 runs 17 residues. V lost 7 bases to trimming and J lost 8 bases; unmatched junction nucleotides: 13. Here the CDR3 DNA reads TGTGCCAGCAATTTCGGACTAGCGGGGGGAAGGGGGGATGAGCAGTTCTTC. Amino acids: CASNFGLAGGRGDEQFF.

This sequence joins TRBV28 and TRBJ1-2, with D hard to call. This CDR3 region has 14 residues. Germline values: CDR1 MDHEN, CDR2 SYDVKM. V was trimmed by 3 bases and J by 0 bases, leaving 8 bases between them. The DNA for the CDR3 is TGTGCCAGCAGTTTTCAGTCAGCTAACTATGGCTACACCTTC. It codes for CASSFQSANYGYTF.

The chain has TRBV5-8 and TRBJ1-4; weak D call: TRBD1 (5 bases). Per the germline V gene, CDR1 is SGHTS and CDR2 is YDEGEE. The CDR3 has 15 residues. Trimming cost V 6 bases and J 8 bases, with 20 bases left between them. The DNA of the CDR3 is TGTGCCAGCACCCCAAACGGAGGCGGGGGGGAAAAACTGTTTTTT. It encodes CASTPNGGGGEKLFF.

This clone was counted between two and nine times. The V and J genes are TRBV6-1 and TRBJ1-1; no reliable D call. The CDR3 contains 11 residues. The germline V and J ends were trimmed by 2 bases and 7 bases, with 5 bases remaining between them. Germline V gene data show CDR1 as MNHNS and CDR2 as SASEGT. Written as DNA, the CDR3 is TGTGCCAGCAGTGAATTAGTTGAAGCTTTCTTT. This translates into CASSELVEAFF.

The gene calls are TRBV21-1 and TRBJ1-5. TRBV21-1 is shown as a pseudogene. The CDR3 runs to 21 residues. CDR3 nucleotide sequence: TGTGCCAGCAGCACTAGACCACTATCCGGGTCCCATTTAATCTACAATCAGCCCCAGCATTTT. Encoded protein: CASSTRPLSGSHLIYNQPQHF.

The V call is TRBV6-1, the J call TRBJ2-2; 9 bases map to TRBD1. The CDR3 has 16 residues. CDR1 and CDR2 (germline): MNHNS, SASEGT. With 4 bases clipped from V and 0 bases from J, the junction kept 3 bases outside the gene matches. For the CDR3, the DNA is TGTGCCAGCAGTGCCCGGACAGGGGCGAACACCGGGGAGCTGTTTTTT. As protein: CASSARTGANTGELFF.

In its sample, this clone was seen a few times. The V gene is TRBV12-3 or TRBV12-4, the J gene TRBJ1-2, with D unclear. CDR3 size: 13 residues. The ends were cut back, 1 base at V and 4 bases at J, with 7 bases in the middle. CDR3 in DNA: TGTGCCAGCAGTTTAGGGGAGGTCTATGGCTACACCTTC. This gives the protein CASSLGEVYGYTF.

V is TRBV11-2 and J is TRBJ2-2, with D possibly being TRBD1 (6 bases). V lost 3 bases and J lost 0, with 8 bases in between. CDR1 is SGHAT and CDR2 is FQNNGV in the germline V gene. CDR3 length equals 15 residues. Written as DNA, the CDR3 is TGTGCCAGCAGCTTTACAGGGACGAACACCGGGGAGCTGTTTTTT. Translation: CASSFTGTNTGELFF. Based on the CDR3 plus reference TRBV11-2 and TRBJ2-2, the full variable domain is EAGVAQSPRYKIIEKRQSVAFWCNPISGHATLYWYQQILGQGPKLLIQFQNNGVVDDSQLPKDRFSAERLKGVDSTLKIQPAKLEDSAVYLCASSFTGTNTGELFFGEGSRLTVL.

V and J are TRBV9 and TRBJ2-2; TRBD2 agrees at 12 bases. Germline V gene lookup returns CDR1 SGDLS and CDR2 YYNGEE. Trimming removed 0 bases from V and 4 bases from J; junction bases left unmatched: 1. This CDR3 contains 16 residues. CDR3 sequence (DNA): TGTGCCAGCAGCGTAGCTAGCGGGGGGGTCACCGGGGAGCTGTTTTTT. The encoded protein is CASSVASGGVTGELFF.

J is TRBJ1-1 and V is TRBV5-1; tentative D call: TRBD1 (5 bases). The germline gives CDR1 SGHRS, CDR2 YFSETQ. The germline V and J ends were trimmed by 2 bases and 1 base, with 21 bases remaining between them. CDR3 length: 18 amino acids. The CDR3 region has the DNA TGCGCCAGCAGCTTAGGATGGGGCTCTGGGGCGAAGAACACTGAAGCTTTCTTT. Amino acids: CASSLGWGSGAKNTEAFF.

This chain connects TRBV10-2 to TRBJ1-2; 7 bases are shared with TRBD1. V shed 8 bases, J shed 7 bases, and the junction held 16 bases outside the gene matches. Germline CDR1 and CDR2: WSHSY and SAAADI. This CDR3 is built from 15 residues. DNA for the CDR3: TGCGCCAGCTTCGACAGGGTCATTATTGGTGGTGGCTACACCTTC. This encodes CASFDRVIIGGGYTF.